This T cell receptor (beta chain) came from a study of OX40 agonist ivuxolimab in advanced cancers. Sequencing was performed with immunoSEQ multiplex PCR; in TCRdb, only in-frame clones are kept and a portion is missing. Of roughly 58,000 clones in the sample, 80% to 90% are singletons; the top ten hold around 0.73%. The CDR3 loop spans 14 amino acids. The germline gives CDR1 SGHTA, CDR2 FQGNSA. V lost 1 base to trimming and J lost 7 bases; unmatched junction nucleotides: 3. The origin of this receptor is an adult with an advanced solid tumor such as melanoma, head and neck, liver or kidney cancer. The sequenced sample was CD4+ or CD8+ T cells sorted from blood, obtained in a trial of the OX40 agonist ivuxolimab. V is TRBV7-2 and J is TRBJ2-2, with 7 bases matching TRBD2. The CDR3 bases are TGTGCCAGCAGCTTAGAGGCGGGGGACGGGGAGCTGTTTTTT. Amino acid sequence: CASSLEAGDGELFF.